A single sample gave rise to the 18 T cell receptor beta chains below, sequenced in a study of T cell responses to AZD1222 COVID-19 vaccine. The table came from immunoSEQ multiplex PCR; TCRdb's copy has only in-frame clones and leaves some out. The sample records roughly 120,000 clones, 80% to 90% being singletons. The sequenced sample was peripheral blood, obtained on day 0 of AZD1222 vaccination. The receptors derive from an adult in good health.

There are a few counts of this clone. The V and J genes are TRBV6-1 and TRBJ1-2; a weak D match, TRBD1 (6 bases). The CDR3 extends over 13 amino acids. V was pared by 3 bases and J by 4 bases, with 9 bases between. Germline CDR1 reads MNHNS; CDR2 reads SASEGT. The DNA for the CDR3 is TGTGCCAGCAGTGAGGGGGGCCCCTATGGCTACACCTTC. This translates into CASSEGGPYGYTF.

J is TRBJ1-1 and V is TRBV7-2, with D tentatively TRBD1 (5 bases). The V end was cut by 4 bases, the J end by 3 bases, with 12 bases between. Germline V lookup: CDR1 SGHTA, CDR2 FQGNSA. There are 14 residues in the CDR3. The CDR3: CASSSLGGYTEAFF. In DNA form, the CDR3 reads TGTGCCAGCAGCTCCCTCGGGGGATACACTGAAGCTTTCTTT.

CDR3 in DNA: TGTGCCAGCAGCCGACAGGCTCATCAGCCCCAGCATTTT. This gives the protein CASSRQAHQPQHF. The J gene is TRBJ1-5, the V gene TRBV6-2 or TRBV6-3, with D perhaps matching TRBD1 (6 bases). Deletions cut 6 bases from V and 5 bases from J, with 11 bases between. The CDR3 has 13 amino acids. From germline, CDR1 is MNHEY and CDR2 SVGEGT.

This chain joins TRBV30 and TRBJ1-2, with a possible D match to TRBD1 (6 bases). V lost 0 bases to trimming and J lost 7 bases, with 15 bases between them. The CDR3 is 14 residues long. Germline-derived CDR1 and CDR2 are GTSNPN and SVGIG (reference sequence). The CDR3 nucleotides read TGTGCCTGGAGTGTATGGGGGGCGCAATTTGGCTACACCTTC. Translated, it gives CAWSVWGAQFGYTF.

This rearrangement joins TRBV18 to TRBJ2-7, with a possible D match to TRBD1 (6 bases). The CDR3 is 14 residues long. Per germline, CDR1 KGHSH and CDR2 LQKENI. Trimming removed 4 bases at V and 2 bases at J, with 12 bases between. The CDR3 DNA reads as TGTGCCAGCTCACTAAGGACAGTAACCTACGAGCAGTACTTC. It codes for CASSLRTVTYEQYF.

A note on this clone: Mismatch with germline at one junction end may stem from a read error. The chain has TRBV5-1 and TRBJ2-7; 9 bases match TRBD2. The V gene's germline CDR1 is SGHRS and CDR2 YFSETQ. This CDR3 is 14 amino acids long. CDR3 region: CASTLELAGHEQYF. CDR3 DNA sequence: TGCGCCAGCACCTTGGAGCTAGCGGGACACGAGCAGTACTTC.

On this clone itself: A junction end diverges from the germline sequence, so it may reflect a read error. The chain uses TRBV12-3 or TRBV12-4 and TRBJ1-6; D is unresolved. CDR3 length: 13 amino acids. The CDR3 sequence is CASRLDWGSPLHF. In nucleotides, the CDR3 is TGTGCCAGCAGATTAGACTGGGGATCACCCCTCCACTTT.

This clone appeared a few times. The chain joins TRBV7-6 to TRBJ2-7, with D perhaps matching TRBD1 or TRBD2 (6 bases each). The CDR3 runs 13 residues. The V end lost 5 bases, the J end lost 3 bases, and 11 bases lay between the germline ends. Germline CDR1 is SGHVS and CDR2 is FNYEAQ. The CDR3: CASSLGGLYEQYF. The CDR3 bases are TGTGCCAGCAGCCTGGGGGGCCTCTACGAGCAGTACTTC.

CDR3 sequence (DNA): TGTGCCAGCAGCCCTAGGAATACCATCTACAATGAGCAGTTCTTC. Translating gives CASSPRNTIYNEQFF. This chain links TRBV5-8 with TRBJ2-1, with unresolved D. The germline V gene encodes CDR1 SGHTS and CDR2 YDEGEE. This CDR3 spans 15 amino acids. The V end was cut by 4 bases, the J end by 3 bases, with 14 bases between.

The chain is built from TRBV7-8 and TRBJ2-7; D tentatively fits TRBD1 or TRBD2 (5 bases each). V was clipped by 3 bases and J by 3 bases, with 15 bases between them. Germline V gene sequence: CDR1 SGHVS, CDR2 FQNEAQ. The CDR3 is made up of 15 amino acids. The chain's CDR3 is CASSFTPRGDYEQYF. The CDR3 bases are TGTGCCAGCAGCTTCACACCGAGAGGGGACTACGAGCAGTACTTC.

The J gene is TRBJ2-2, the V gene TRBV7-2; possibly TRBD2 for D (6 bases). Trimming stripped 5 bases from V and 3 bases from J, with 10 bases between. The germline V gene has CDR1 SGHTA and CDR2 FQGNSA. CDR3 length: 14 amino acids. CDR3 in amino acids: CASSKWGDTGELFF. As DNA, the CDR3 is TGTGCCAGCAGCAAGTGGGGGGACACCGGGGAGCTGTTTTTT.

The chain's CDR3 is CASSESGGGPTDTQYF. The CDR3 DNA sequence: TGCGCCAGCAGTGAGTCGGGGGGGGGACCCACAGATACGCAGTATTTT. This sequence joins TRBV10-1 and TRBJ2-3; 7 bases map to TRBD2. J lost 2 bases, V lost 0 bases, and 5 bases had no gene match. Germline assignment: CDR1 WNHNN and CDR2 SYGVQD (reference sequence). CDR3 length: 16 amino acids.

This clone has only a few counts. V and J are TRBV14 and TRBJ2-2; D is ambiguous. V shed 5 bases and J shed 6 bases, with 13 bases lying between them. Germline-derived CDR1 and CDR2 are SGHDN and FVKESK. The CDR3 contains 14 residues. The CDR3 here is CASSSPFAPGELFF. CDR3 nucleotides: TGTGCCAGCAGCTCCCCGTTTGCGCCCGGGGAGCTGTTTTTT.

The chain has TRBV11-2 and TRBJ2-7; D gene unclear. The V gene's germline CDR1 is SGHAT and CDR2 FQNNGV. The CDR3 has 13 residues. V was trimmed by 3 bases and J by 6 bases, leaving 12 bases between them. For the CDR3, the DNA is TGTGCCAGCAGCTTTCGCGGAATTGGCGAGCAGTACTTC. This translates into CASSFRGIGEQYF.

V gene TRBV19 combines with J gene TRBJ2-7; D not resolved. The CDR3 consists of 13 residues. Trimming removed 1 base from V and 4 bases from J, with 8 bases in between. The V gene's germline CDR1 is LNHDA and CDR2 SQIVND (reference sequence). For the CDR3, the DNA is TGTGCCAGTAGTATAGGAGAACATTACGAGCAGTACTTC. Residues: CASSIGEHYEQYF.

The rearrangement links TRBV10-3 to TRBJ2-4; D ambiguous. Germline CDR1 reads ENHRY; CDR2 reads SYGVKD. Trimming took off 2 bases at V and 2 bases at J, with 10 bases between the two ends. The CDR3 is 15 amino acids. CDR3 in DNA: TGTGCCATCAGTGAGGAAATCGCCACCAAAAACATTCAGTACTTC. This sequence encodes CAISEEIATKNIQYF.

The chain uses TRBV11-1 and TRBJ1-4, with a possible D match to TRBD1 (6 bases). The CDR3 runs to 16 residues. Between the trimmed V and J ends, which lost 0 bases and 4 bases, there was a span of 12 bases. Germline V lookup: CDR1 SGHAT, CDR2 FQDESV (reference sequence). CDR3 residues: CASSLASGASNEKLFF. The CDR3 nucleotides read TGTGCCAGCAGCTTAGCCTCGGGGGCCAGTAATGAAAAACTGTTTTTT.

The rearrangement links TRBV29-1 to TRBJ2-3; 7 bases are shared with TRBD1. Germline V gives CDR1 SQVTM, CDR2 ANQGSEA. CDR3 size: 16 residues. J lost 2 bases, V lost 2 bases, and 10 bases had no gene match. The CDR3 coding sequence is TGCAGCGTTGAAAGCCTGAGTAGGGGGCCCACAGATACGCAGTATTTT. It encodes CSVESLSRGPTDTQYF.